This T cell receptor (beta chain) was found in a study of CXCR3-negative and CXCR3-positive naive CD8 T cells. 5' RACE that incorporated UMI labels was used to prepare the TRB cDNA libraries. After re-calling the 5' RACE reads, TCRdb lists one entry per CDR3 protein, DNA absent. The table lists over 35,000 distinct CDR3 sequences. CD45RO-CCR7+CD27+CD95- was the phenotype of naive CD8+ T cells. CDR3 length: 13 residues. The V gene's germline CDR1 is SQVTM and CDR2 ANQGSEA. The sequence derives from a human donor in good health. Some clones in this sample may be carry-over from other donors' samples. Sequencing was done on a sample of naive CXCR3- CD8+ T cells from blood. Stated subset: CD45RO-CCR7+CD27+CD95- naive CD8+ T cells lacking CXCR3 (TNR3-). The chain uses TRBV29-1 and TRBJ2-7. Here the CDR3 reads CSAAMHGHYEQYF.